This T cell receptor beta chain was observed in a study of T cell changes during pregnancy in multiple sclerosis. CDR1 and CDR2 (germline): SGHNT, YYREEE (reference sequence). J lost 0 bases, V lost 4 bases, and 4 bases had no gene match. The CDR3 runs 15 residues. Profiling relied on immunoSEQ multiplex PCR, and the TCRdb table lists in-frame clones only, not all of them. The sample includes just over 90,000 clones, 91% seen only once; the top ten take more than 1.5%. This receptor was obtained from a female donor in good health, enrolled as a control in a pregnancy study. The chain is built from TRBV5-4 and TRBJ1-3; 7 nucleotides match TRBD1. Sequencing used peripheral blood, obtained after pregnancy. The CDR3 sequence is CASSLGTASGNTIYF. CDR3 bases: TGTGCCAGCAGCCTGGGGACAGCCTCTGGAAACACCATATATTTT.